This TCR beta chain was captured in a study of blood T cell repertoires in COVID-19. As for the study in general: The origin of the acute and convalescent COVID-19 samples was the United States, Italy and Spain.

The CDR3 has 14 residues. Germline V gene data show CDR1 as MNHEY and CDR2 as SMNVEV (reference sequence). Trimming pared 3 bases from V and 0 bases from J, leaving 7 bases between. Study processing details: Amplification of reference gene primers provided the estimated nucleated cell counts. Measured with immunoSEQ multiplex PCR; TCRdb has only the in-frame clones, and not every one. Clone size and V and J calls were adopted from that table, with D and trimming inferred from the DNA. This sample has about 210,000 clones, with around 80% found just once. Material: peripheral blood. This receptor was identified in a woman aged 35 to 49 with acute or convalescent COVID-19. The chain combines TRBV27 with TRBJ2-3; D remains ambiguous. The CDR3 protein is CASSLSLSTDTQYF. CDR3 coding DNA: TGTGCCAGCAGTTTGTCATTGAGCACAGATACGCAGTATTTT.